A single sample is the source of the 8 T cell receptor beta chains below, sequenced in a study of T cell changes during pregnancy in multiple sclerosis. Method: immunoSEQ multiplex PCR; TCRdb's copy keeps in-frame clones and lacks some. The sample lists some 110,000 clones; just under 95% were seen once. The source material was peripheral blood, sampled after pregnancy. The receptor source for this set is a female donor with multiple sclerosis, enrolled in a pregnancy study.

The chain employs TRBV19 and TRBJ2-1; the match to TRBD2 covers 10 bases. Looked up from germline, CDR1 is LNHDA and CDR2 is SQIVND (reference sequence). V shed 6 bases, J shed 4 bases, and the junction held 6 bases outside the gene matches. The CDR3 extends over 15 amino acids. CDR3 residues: CASSPTSGEYNEQFF. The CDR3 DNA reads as TGTGCCAGTAGCCCTACTAGCGGGGAATACAATGAGCAGTTCTTC.

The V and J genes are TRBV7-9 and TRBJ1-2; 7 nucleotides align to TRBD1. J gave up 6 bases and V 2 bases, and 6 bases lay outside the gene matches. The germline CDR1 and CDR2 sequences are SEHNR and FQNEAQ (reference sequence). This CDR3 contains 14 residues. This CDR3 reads CASSLQGVGDGYTF. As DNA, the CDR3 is TGTGCCAGCAGCTTACAGGGGGTGGGCGATGGCTACACCTTC.

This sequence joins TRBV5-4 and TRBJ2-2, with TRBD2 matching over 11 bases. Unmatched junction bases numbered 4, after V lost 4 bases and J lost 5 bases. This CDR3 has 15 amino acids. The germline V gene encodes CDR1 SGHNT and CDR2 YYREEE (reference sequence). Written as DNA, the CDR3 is TGTGCCAGCAGCGCACTAGCGGGAGAGACCGGGGAGCTGTTTTTT. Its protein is CASSALAGETGELFF.

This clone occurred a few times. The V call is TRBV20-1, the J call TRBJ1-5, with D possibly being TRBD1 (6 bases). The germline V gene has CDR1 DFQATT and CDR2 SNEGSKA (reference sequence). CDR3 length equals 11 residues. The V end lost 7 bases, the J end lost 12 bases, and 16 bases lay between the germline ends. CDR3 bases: TGCAGTGGCAGCAGGGACACCTACCAGCATTTT. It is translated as CSGSRDTYQHF.

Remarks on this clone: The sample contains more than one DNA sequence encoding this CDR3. CDR3 sequence reads: CASSYRQGGGYTF. CDR3 nucleotide sequence: TGTGCCAGCAGTTATAGACAGGGTGGCGGCTACACCTTC. The chain couples TRBV6-5 to TRBJ1-2, with 7 bases matching TRBD1. With V trimmed by 3 bases and J by 8 bases, 6 bases remained unmatched. The CDR3 covers 13 residues. Per germline, CDR1 MNHEY and CDR2 SVGAGI.

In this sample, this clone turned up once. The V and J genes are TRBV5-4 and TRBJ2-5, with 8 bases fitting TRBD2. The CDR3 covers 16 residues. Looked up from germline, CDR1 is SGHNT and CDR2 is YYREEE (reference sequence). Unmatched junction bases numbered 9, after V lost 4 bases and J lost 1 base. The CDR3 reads CASSPGTSGVQETQYF. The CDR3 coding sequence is TGTGCCAGCAGCCCCGGGACTAGTGGGGTCCAAGAGACCCAGTACTTC.

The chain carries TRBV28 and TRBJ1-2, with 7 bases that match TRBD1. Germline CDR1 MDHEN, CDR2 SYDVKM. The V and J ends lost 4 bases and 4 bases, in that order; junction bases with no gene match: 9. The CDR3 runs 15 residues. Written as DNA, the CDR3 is TGTGCCAGCAGTTCTCCCGGACAGGTCGGCTATGGCTACACCTTC. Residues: CASSSPGQVGYGYTF.

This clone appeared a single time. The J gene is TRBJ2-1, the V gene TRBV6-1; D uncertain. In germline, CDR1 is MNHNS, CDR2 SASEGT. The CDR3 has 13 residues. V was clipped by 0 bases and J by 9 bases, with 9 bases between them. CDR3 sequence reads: CASSEALDSEQFF. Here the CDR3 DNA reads TGTGCCAGCAGTGAAGCCCTAGATAGTGAGCAGTTCTTC.